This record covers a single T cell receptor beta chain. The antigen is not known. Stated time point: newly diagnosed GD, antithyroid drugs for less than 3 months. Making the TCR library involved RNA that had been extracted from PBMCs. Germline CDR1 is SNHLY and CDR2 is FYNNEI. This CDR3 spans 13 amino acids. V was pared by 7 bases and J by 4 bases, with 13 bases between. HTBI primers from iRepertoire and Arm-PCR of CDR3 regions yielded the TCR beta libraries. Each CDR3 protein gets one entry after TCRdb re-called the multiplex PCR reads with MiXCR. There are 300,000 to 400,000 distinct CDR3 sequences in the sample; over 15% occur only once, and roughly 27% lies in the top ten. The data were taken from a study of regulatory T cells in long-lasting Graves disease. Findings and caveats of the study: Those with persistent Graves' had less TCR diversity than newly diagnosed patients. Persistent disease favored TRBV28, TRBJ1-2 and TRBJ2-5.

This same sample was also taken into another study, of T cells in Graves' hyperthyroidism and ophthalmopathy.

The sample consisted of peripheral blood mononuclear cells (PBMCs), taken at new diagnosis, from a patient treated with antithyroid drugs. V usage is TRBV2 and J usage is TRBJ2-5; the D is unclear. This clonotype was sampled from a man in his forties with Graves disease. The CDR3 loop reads CASNWAFGETQYF. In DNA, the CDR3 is TGTGCCAGCAATTGGGCCTTTGGAGAGACCCAGTACTTC. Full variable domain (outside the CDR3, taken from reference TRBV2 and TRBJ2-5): EPEVTQTPSHQVTQMGQEVILRCVPISNHLYFYWYRQILGQKVEFLVSFYNNEISEKSEIFDDQFSVERPDGSNFTLKIRSTKLEDSAMYFCASNWAFGETQYFGPGTRLLVL.